The 21 T cell receptor beta chains given below trace back to one sample, sequenced in a study of vaccination effects on CD4 cells after COVID-19 (dated by TCRdb to 2022 to 2024). Receptor amplification or capture employed the immunoSEQ multiplex PCR assay. TCRdb re-hosts the immuneACCESS table, in-frame sequences only. Its copies lack some clones; in the studies checked, an unresolved V gene accounts for under half of them, and the cause for the rest is not known. For this sample the table gives about 32,000 clones, of which under 75% were detected only once. Together, the top ten hold around 12% of the sample. Antigen specificity for these receptors is unknown. In the ViraFEST assay, PBMC were stimulated with viral peptide pools, and antigen-specific CD4+ T cell clonotypes were then identified by expansion using TCR sequencing. After less than eleven days of culture, CD4+ T cells were isolated with the EasySep CD4+ T cell isolation kit. Participants received two doses of either the BNT162b2 or the mRNA-1273 mRNA SARS-CoV-2 vaccine.

The specimen was CD4+ T cells from PBMCs cultured with HCoV-229E spike peptides, collected after COVID-19 vaccination. The sample's cell subset or site label, in plain terms: HCoV-229E spike overlapping peptide pool stimulation. These receptors originate from a human donor who received a COVID-19 vaccine.

The rearrangement links TRBV15 to TRBJ2-5, with 8 bases fitting TRBD1. The CDR3 loop spans 16 amino acids. The V gene's germline CDR1 is LNHNV and CDR2 YYDKDF (reference sequence). J lost 1 base, V lost 1 base, and 5 bases had no gene match. The CDR3 DNA reads TGTGCCACCAGCAGAGCAGGAGGGACAGGCCAAGAGACCCAGTACTTC. It is translated as CATSRAGGTGQETQYF.

The rearrangement joins TRBV5-1 to TRBJ1-6; TRBD1 matches 7 bases. This CDR3 contains 15 residues. From germline, CDR1 is SGHRS and CDR2 YFSETQ. Trimming at V came to 2 bases and at J to 5 bases, leaving 4 bases not matched to a gene. CDR3 in amino acids: CASSLQGTNNSPLHF. The CDR3 nucleotides are TGCGCCAGCAGCTTACAGGGGACTAATAATTCACCCCTCCACTTT.

This clone occurred a few times. The chain uses TRBV5-4 and TRBJ2-7; D unclear. The V gene's germline CDR1 is SGHNT and CDR2 YYREEE (reference sequence). Between the trimmed V and J ends, which lost 4 bases and 5 bases, there was a span of 25 bases. This CDR3 has 17 residues. The CDR3 DNA reads TGTGCCAGCAGCACGGAGTGGACGGGCCGGTTATATGACGAGCAGTACTTC. Translated: CASSTEWTGRLYDEQYF.

The rearrangement joins TRBV6-5 to TRBJ2-7; D possibly corresponds to TRBD1 (5 bases). This CDR3 is built from 13 residues. CDR1 MNHEY and CDR2 SVGAGI come from the germline V gene. The germline V and J ends were trimmed by 6 bases and 2 bases, with 11 bases remaining between them. The CDR3 DNA reads TGTGCCAGCAGGGCAGGGCAGACCTACGAGCAGTACTTC. Encoded protein: CASRAGQTYEQYF.

This chain uses TRBV3-1 (or the pseudogene TRBV3-2) with TRBJ1-3; 11 bases are a match to TRBD1. With V trimmed by 1 base and J by 1 base, 3 bases remained unmatched. CDR1 LGHDT and CDR2 YNNKEL come from the germline V gene (reference sequence). This CDR3 is 17 amino acids long. The CDR3 region has the DNA TGTGCCAGCAGCCAAGGTGGGACAGGGGGTTCTGGAAACACCATATATTTT. Protein product: CASSQGGTGGSGNTIYF.

The V gene is TRBV27, the J gene TRBJ1-2; D possibly corresponds to TRBD1 (5 bases). V was shortened by 3 bases and J by 3 bases, with 8 bases between the two germline ends. The CDR3 runs 13 residues. The germline V gene has CDR1 MNHEY and CDR2 SMNVEV (reference sequence). The CDR3 region is CASSFKGHYGYTF. As DNA, the CDR3 is TGTGCCAGCAGTTTCAAGGGACACTATGGCTACACCTTC.

The J gene is TRBJ2-1, the V gene TRBV10-3; D remains unclear. The V and J ends lost 0 bases and 9 bases respectively, with 21 bases between them. Germline V gives CDR1 ENHRY, CDR2 SYGVKD. CDR3 length: 17 residues. The CDR3 loop reads CAISESVARNVDGEQFF. CDR3 DNA: TGTGCCATCAGTGAGTCGGTCGCCCGCAACGTCGACGGTGAGCAGTTCTTC.

The count of this clone is one. V usage is TRBV24-1 and J usage is TRBJ2-1, with 12 bases that match TRBD2. From germline, CDR1 is KGHDR and CDR2 SFDVKD. The J segment lost 3 bases and the V segment lost 6 bases, leaving 5 bases of the junction unmatched. The CDR3 sequence is 16 residues long. CDR3 region: CATSSSGGVNYNEQFF. The CDR3 nucleotides are TGTGCCACCAGTTCTAGCGGGGGGGTAAACTACAATGAGCAGTTCTTC.

V and J are TRBV19 and TRBJ2-7, with TRBD1 identical over 7 bases. The CDR3 contains 16 residues. In germline, CDR1 is LNHDA, CDR2 SQIVND (reference sequence). V gave up 1 base and J gave up 3 bases; unmatched junction bases: 9. For the CDR3, the DNA is TGTGCCAGTAGTATAGTCTTTCAGGGGGACCGCTACGAGCAGTACTTC. Protein product: CASSIVFQGDRYEQYF. The complete variable domain, with remaining parts taken from reference TRBV19 and TRBJ2-7, reads DGGITQSPKYLFRKEGQNVTLSCEQNLNHDAMYWYRQDPGQGLRLIYYSQIVNDFQKGDIAEGYSVSREKKESFPLTVTSAQKNPTAFYLCASSIVFQGDRYEQYFGPGTRLTVT.

The chain carries TRBV9 and TRBJ2-7, with 12 positions matching TRBD1. The length of the CDR3 is 15 residues. V gave up 3 bases and J gave up 4 bases; unmatched junction bases: 5. Germline CDR1 is SGDLS and CDR2 is YYNGEE. The CDR3 here is CASSEGTGGGYEQYF. As DNA, the CDR3 is TGTGCCAGCAGCGAGGGGACAGGGGGCGGGTACGAGCAGTACTTC.

V and J are TRBV12-3 or TRBV12-4 and TRBJ2-1; D unclear. With 4 bases removed from V and 14 bases from J, the gap between germline ends came to 15 bases. The CDR3 covers 12 residues. This CDR3 reads CASSSLRAWKFF. In nucleotides, the CDR3 is TGTGCCAGCAGTTCCCTCCGGGCTTGGAAGTTCTTC.

This rearrangement joins TRBV6-5 to TRBJ1-5; 8 bases line up with TRBD1. The germline V gene has CDR1 MNHEY and CDR2 SVGAGI. The CDR3 totals 16 residues. J lost 5 bases, V lost 4 bases, and 10 bases had no gene match. The DNA for the CDR3 is TGTGCCAGCAGTTCTAGGGCCAGGGGGCTCGATCAGCCCCAGCATTTT. It specifies CASSSRARGLDQPQHF.

J is TRBJ2-1 and V is TRBV7-2; 9 bases fit TRBD2. The CDR3 extends over 15 amino acids. Germline lookup yields CDR1 SGHTA and CDR2 FQGNSA. V shed 5 bases, J shed 9 bases, and the junction held 11 bases outside the gene matches. The DNA of the CDR3 is TGTGCCAGCAGCCCCGGGACTAGCAAGTTGGGTGAGCAGTTCTTC. It yields the protein CASSPGTSKLGEQFF. Together with reference TRBV7-2 and TRBJ2-1, the CDR3 gives the full variable domain: GAGVSQSPSNKVTEKGKDVELRCDPISGHTALYWYRQSLGQGLEFLIYFQGNSAPDKSGLPSDRFSAERTGGSVSTLTIQRTQQEDSAVYLCASSPGTSKLGEQFFGPGTRLTVL.

This chain links TRBV6-5 with TRBJ1-4, with 9 bases aligning to TRBD1. CDR3 length equals 14 residues. Germline CDR1 and CDR2: MNHEY and SVGAGI. V lost 6 bases and J lost 1; bases outside the gene matches: 0. CDR3: CASRTGGTNEKLFF. The DNA for the CDR3 is TGTGCCAGCAGGACAGGGGGAACTAATGAAAAACTGTTTTTT.

V is TRBV2 and J is TRBJ2-5; 9 nucleotides agree with TRBD2. Unmatched junction bases numbered 8, after V lost 3 bases and J lost 0 bases. The CDR3 sequence is 17 residues long. The germline V gene has CDR1 SNHLY and CDR2 FYNNEI. CDR3: CASSDVWAGGYQETQYF. As DNA, the CDR3 is TGTGCCAGCAGTGACGTGTGGGCGGGGGGGTACCAAGAGACCCAGTACTTC.

The table lists this clone with a few counts. A junction end diverges from the germline sequence, so it may reflect a read error. V and J are TRBV5-5 and TRBJ1-1, with D unresolved. Per germline, CDR1 SGHKS and CDR2 YYEKEE (reference sequence). The CDR3 spans 13 residues. The CDR3 is CASGALASIAGTF. In DNA form, the CDR3 reads TGTGCCAGCGGAGCACTTGCTAGTATAGCGGGCACGTTT.

V gene TRBV11-2 combines with J gene TRBJ2-7; 10 nucleotides agree with TRBD2. Per germline, CDR1 SGHAT and CDR2 FQNNGV. V lost 2 bases, J lost 1 base, and 14 bases stayed unmatched. The CDR3 has 19 amino acids. The CDR3 sequence: CASSLIVTSGRAESYEQYF. DNA of the CDR3: TGTGCCAGCAGCTTAATTGTGACCAGCGGGAGGGCTGAATCCTACGAGCAGTACTTC.

The J gene is TRBJ2-7, the V gene TRBV6-1; TRBD1 is a possible D gene (5 bases). CDR3 size: 13 residues. Germline-derived CDR1 and CDR2 are MNHNS and SASEGT. V shed 1 base and J shed 2 bases, with 6 bases lying between them. In DNA form, the CDR3 reads TGTGCCAGCAGTGAAGACAGGACCTACGAGCAGTACTTC. Protein: CASSEDRTYEQYF.

This sequence joins TRBV21-1 and TRBJ1-1; the table calls TRBD1, which could not be checked here. TRBV21-1 is deemed a pseudogene. This CDR3 contains 15 residues. The CDR3: CASSKRGKVDTEAFF. The CDR3 bases are TGTGCCAGCAGCAAAAGGGGGAAGGTAGACACTGAAGCTTTCTTT.

This chain connects TRBV19 to TRBJ2-3, with D perhaps TRBD2 (5 bases). Germline lookup yields CDR1 LNHDA and CDR2 SQIVND (reference sequence). V was trimmed by 4 bases and J by 4 bases, leaving 15 bases between them. The CDR3 covers 15 residues. CDR3 protein: CASSKAWETSDTQYF. The CDR3, as DNA: TGTGCCAGTAGTAAGGCGTGGGAGACTTCAGATACGCAGTATTTT.

This clone has just one count. The chain couples TRBV7-9 to TRBJ1-1, with a tentative D call TRBD1 (5 bases). Germline CDR1 SEHNR, CDR2 FQNEAQ (reference sequence). Trimming took 4 bases from V and 1 from J, leaving 10 bases between them. CDR3 size: 14 residues. CDR3 sequence reads: CASSSGRQNTEAFF. The CDR3 bases are TGTGCCAGCAGCTCGGGACGGCAGAACACTGAAGCTTTCTTT.